This entry concerns a single T cell receptor (beta chain). The Seattle patients joined while their infection was active and were tracked longitudinally afterward. This sample is drawn from a study of blood T cell repertoires in COVID-19. Study overall: From T cells, B-cell-depleted T cells, or PBMCs came the material, which was cDNA or gDNA.

Sequencing used immunoSEQ multiplex PCR; TCRdb keeps in-frame clones, though not all of them. The sample yields around 480,000 clones, about 87% seen once. The germline V gene has CDR1 LNHDA and CDR2 SQIVND (reference sequence). With 1 base removed from V and 6 bases from J, the gap between germline ends came to 12 bases. This CDR3 is built from 14 residues. This TCR derives from a woman aged 45-65 years with COVID-19, enrolled during active disease. The sample taken for sequencing was peripheral blood. The rearrangement links TRBV19 to TRBJ1-1; D might be TRBD1 (5 bases). CDR3 coding DNA: TGTGCCAGTAGTATAGCAGGGTTTAACGCTGAAGCTTTCTTT. Translating gives CASSIAGFNAEAFF.